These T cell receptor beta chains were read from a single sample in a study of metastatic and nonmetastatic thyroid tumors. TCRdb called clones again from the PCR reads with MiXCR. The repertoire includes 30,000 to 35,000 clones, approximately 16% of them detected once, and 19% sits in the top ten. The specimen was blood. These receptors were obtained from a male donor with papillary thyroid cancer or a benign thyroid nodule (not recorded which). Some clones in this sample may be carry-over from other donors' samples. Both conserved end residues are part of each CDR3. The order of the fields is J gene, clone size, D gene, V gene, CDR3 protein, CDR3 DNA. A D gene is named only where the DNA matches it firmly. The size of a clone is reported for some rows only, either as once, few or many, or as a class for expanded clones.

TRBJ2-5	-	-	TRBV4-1	CAGSRTPGETQYF	TGCGCCGGCAGCCGGACACCAGGAGAGACCCAGTACTTC
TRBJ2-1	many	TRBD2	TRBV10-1	CASSETGLAGNNEQFF	TGCGCCAGCAGTGAGACGGGACTAGCGGGAAACAATGAGCAGTTCTTC
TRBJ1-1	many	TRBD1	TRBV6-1	CASNRGMNTEAFF	TGTGCCAGCAACAGGGGCATGAACACTGAAGCTTTCTTT
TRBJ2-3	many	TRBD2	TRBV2	CASRGGLAGRTDTQYF	TGTGCCAGCAGGGGGGGGCTAGCGGGGCGCACAGATACGCAGTATTTT
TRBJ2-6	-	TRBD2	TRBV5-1	CASNPGGGAGANVLTF	TGCGCCAGCAACCCGGGGGGGGGAGCTGGGGCCAACGTCCTGACCTTC
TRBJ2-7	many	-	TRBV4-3	CASSYALSYEQYF	TGCGCCAGCAGCTACGCCCTCTCCTACGAGCAGTACTTC
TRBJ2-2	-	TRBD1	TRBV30	CAWKFRGLLTGELFF	TGTGCCTGGAAATTCAGGGGGCTTTTAACCGGGGAGCTGTTTTTT
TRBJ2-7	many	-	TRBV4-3	CASSQGLRSSYEQYF	TGCGCCAGCAGCCAAGGACTGCGGAGCTCCTACGAGCAGTACTTC
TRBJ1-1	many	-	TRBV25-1	CATWDGNTEAFF	TGTGCCACTTGGGACGGTAACACTGAAGCTTTCTTT
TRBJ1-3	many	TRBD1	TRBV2	CASSGQGAGNTIYF	TGTGCCAGCAGTGGGCAGGGGGCTGGAAACACCATATATTTT
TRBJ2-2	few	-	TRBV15	CATSSMKGGELFF	TGTGCCACCAGCAGTATGAAGGGCGGGGAGCTGTTTTTT
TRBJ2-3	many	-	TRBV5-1	CASSLAEPSTPDTQYF	TGCGCCAGCAGCTTGGCCGAGCCTAGCACCCCAGATACGCAGTATTTT
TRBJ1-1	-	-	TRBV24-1	CATSSPGNPEAFF	TGTGCCACCAGTTCTCCCGGGAACCCTGAAGCTTTCTTT